This TCR beta chain was recovered during a study of metastatic and nonmetastatic thyroid tumors. Whole-study context: From malignant and benign thyroid patients, repertoires in blood and in tumor or nodule tissue were compared.

This clone came up many times. How the authors handled the data: What underpinned the distant-metastasis classifier for papillary thyroid cancer was the set of CDR3 differences across clinicopathological groups. Via MiXCR, TCRdb re-called the PCR reads. What appears here as the V and J calls and clone size reflects TCRdb's work, not the paper's. The sample yields 30,000 to 40,000 clones, roughly 26% seen once. Among the patients, none had received any treatment before thyroid surgery. The CDR3 length is 13 residues. V lost 3 bases, J lost 2 bases, and 8 bases lay in between. Germline V gene sequence: CDR1 SGHNT, CDR2 YYREEE (reference sequence).

The sample taken for sequencing was blood. This TCR came from a female donor with papillary thyroid cancer or a benign thyroid nodule (not recorded which). Some clones in this sample may be carry-over from other donors' samples. The gene calls are TRBV5-4 and TRBJ2-5; perhaps TRBD1 as D (5 bases). The CDR3 loop is CASSSGKQETQYF. In DNA, the CDR3 is TGTGCCAGCAGCTCAGGGAAGCAAGAGACCCAGTACTTC. Based on the CDR3 plus reference TRBV5-4 and TRBJ2-5, the full variable domain is ETGVTQSPTHLIKTRGQQVTLRCSSQSGHNTVSWYQQALGQGPQFIFQYYREEENGRGNFPPRFSGLQFPNYSSELNVNALELDDSALYLCASSSGKQETQYFGPGTRLLVL.